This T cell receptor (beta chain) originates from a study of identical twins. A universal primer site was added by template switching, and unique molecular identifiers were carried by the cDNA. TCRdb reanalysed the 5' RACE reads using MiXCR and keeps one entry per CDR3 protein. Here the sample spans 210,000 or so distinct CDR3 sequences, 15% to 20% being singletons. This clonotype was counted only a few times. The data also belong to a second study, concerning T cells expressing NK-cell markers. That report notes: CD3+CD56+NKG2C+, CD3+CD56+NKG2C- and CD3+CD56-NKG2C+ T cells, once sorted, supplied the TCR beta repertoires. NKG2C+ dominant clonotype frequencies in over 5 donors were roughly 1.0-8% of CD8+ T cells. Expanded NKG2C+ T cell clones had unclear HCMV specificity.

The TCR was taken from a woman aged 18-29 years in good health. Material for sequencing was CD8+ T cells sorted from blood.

Here the CDR3 DNA reads TGTGCCAGCCGAGGGGACTACGAGCAGTACTTC. Translated: CASRGDYEQYF. The genes are TRBV2 and TRBJ2-7; D is perhaps TRBD1 or TRBD2 (5 bases each). Germline CDR1 SNHLY, CDR2 FYNNEI. V lost 8 bases to trimming and J lost 3 bases, with 8 bases between them. The CDR3 extends over 11 amino acids.